This T cell receptor beta chain was obtained from a study of OX40 agonist ivuxolimab in advanced cancers. Study in general: As their treatment, patients were administered ivuxolimab, an agonistic anti-OX40 (CD134) antibody.

The CDR3 spans 14 residues. CDR1 and CDR2 (germline): MDHEN, SYDVKM. The junction had 9 bases not matched to a gene; V was cut back by 6 bases and J by 6 bases. The assay was immunoSEQ multiplex PCR, and TCRdb's table has in-frame clones only and misses some. The data contain 100,000 to 120,000 clones, approximately 90% of them singletons. Remarks on this clone: Its specificity is unknown.

The study, taken as a whole, reports: Clones of CD4+ and CD8+ blood T cells grew by week 6 at doses of 0.1 to 3.0 mg/kg.

It was autoimmune disease history or systemic immunosuppression that excluded patients. The material sequenced was CD4+ or CD8+ T cells sorted from blood, taken in a trial of the OX40 agonist ivuxolimab. The clonotype was recovered from an adult with an advanced solid tumor such as melanoma, head and neck, liver or kidney cancer. The V call is TRBV28, the J call TRBJ1-1, with 8 bases aligning to TRBD1. The CDR3 loop is CASSHGQGSAEAFF. The CDR3 region has the DNA TGTGCCAGCAGCCACGGACAGGGTAGCGCTGAAGCTTTCTTT.